This TCR beta chain comes out of a study of technical replicates of blood from four donors. Germline-derived CDR1 and CDR2 are LNHNV and YYDKDF (reference sequence). V was shortened by 1 base and J by 8 bases, with 9 bases between the two germline ends. The CDR3 covers 13 residues. Here immunoSEQ multiplex PCR was the method, and the copy in TCRdb shows in-frame clones only, minus some. The table records 60,000 to 90,000 clones, just under 97% of them present only once. This clonotype was sampled from a human donor in good health. The genes are TRBV15 and TRBJ2-1; D gene uncertain. The specimen was T cells isolated from PBMCs. CDR3 coding DNA: TGTGCCACCAGCAGAGCTTCGTCCCATGAGCAGTTCTTC. Its protein is CATSRASSHEQFF.